This T cell receptor beta chain was documented in a study of blood T cells in healthy people across ages. The study's findings and limits: Donor CMV infection status was unknown, possibly confounding age-related changes in expanded clonotypes. Underestimates were what the diversity estimates from one million T cells were considered to be. The fall in TCR beta diversity per million T cells was roughly linear with age.

As to this clonotype: The antigen is not known.

The CDR3 is made up of 15 amino acids. V lost 4 bases and J 1 base, leaving 14 bases between the germline ends. Looked up from germline, CDR1 is SGHRS and CDR2 is YFSETQ. With a J-beta primer mix and a sample-barcoded 5' primer, a second PCR ran about 6 to 11 cycles. TCRdb reprocessed the 5' RACE reads with MiXCR, giving one entry per CDR3 protein. Of fewer than 650,000 distinct CDR3 sequences listed, about 27% were seen once; the top ten hold over 3.5%. These records were also assigned to another study, of T cells of mothers and their children.

The chain has TRBV5-1 and TRBJ2-5, with D perhaps matching TRBD2 (5 bases). The origin of this receptor is a boy between 2 and 15 years old in good health. What was sequenced was blood. The CDR3 sequence is CASSSYGNSQETQYF. The CDR3 DNA is TGCGCCAGCAGCAGCTACGGGAATTCCCAAGAGACCCAGTACTTC.